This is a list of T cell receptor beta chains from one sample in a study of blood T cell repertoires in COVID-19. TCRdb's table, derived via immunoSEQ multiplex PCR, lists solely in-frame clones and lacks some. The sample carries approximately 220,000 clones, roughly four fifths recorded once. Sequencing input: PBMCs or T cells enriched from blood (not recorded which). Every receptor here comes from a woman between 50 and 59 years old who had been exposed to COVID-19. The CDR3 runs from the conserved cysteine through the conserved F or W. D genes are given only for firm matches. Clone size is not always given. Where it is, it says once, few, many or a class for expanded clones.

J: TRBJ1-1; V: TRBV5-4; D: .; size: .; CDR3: CASSLPSVTEAFF; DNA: TGTGCCAGCAGCTTGCCCTCAGTCACTGAAGCTTTCTTT
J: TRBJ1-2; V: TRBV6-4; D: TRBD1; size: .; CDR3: CASSDTHGQGGGSNYGYTF; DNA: TGTGCCAGCAGTGACACCCACGGACAGGGGGGAGGCTCTAACTATGGCTACACCTTC
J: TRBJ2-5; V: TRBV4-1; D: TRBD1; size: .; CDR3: CASSQTGGETQYF; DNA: TGCGCCAGCAGCCAGACAGGGGGAGAGACCCAGTACTTC
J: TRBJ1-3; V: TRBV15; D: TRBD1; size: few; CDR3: CATSRGSGGQGGNTIYF; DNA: TGTGCCACCAGCAGAGGAAGTGGGGGACAGGGGGGAAACACCATATATTTT
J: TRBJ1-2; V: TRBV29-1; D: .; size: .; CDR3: CSVGREAGYTF; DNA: TGCAGCGTTGGAAGGGAGGCTGGCTACACCTTC
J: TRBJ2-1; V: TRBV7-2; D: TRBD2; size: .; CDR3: CASSSWTSGGYNEQFF; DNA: TGTGCCAGCAGCTCGTGGACTAGCGGGGGTTACAATGAGCAGTTCTTC
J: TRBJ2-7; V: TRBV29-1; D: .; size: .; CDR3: CSVTGSYEQYF; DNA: TGCAGCGTTACAGGTTCCTACGAGCAGTACTTC
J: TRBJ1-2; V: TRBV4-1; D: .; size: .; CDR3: CASSQQTGPYGYTF; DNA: TGCGCCAGCAGCCAACAAACAGGTCCCTATGGCTACACCTTC
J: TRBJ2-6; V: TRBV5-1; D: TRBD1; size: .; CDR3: CASSPSDRGASGANVLTF; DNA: TGCGCCAGCAGCCCATCGGACAGGGGGGCATCTGGGGCCAACGTCCTGACTTTC
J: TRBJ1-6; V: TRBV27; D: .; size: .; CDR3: CASSSHRERNSPLHF; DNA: TGTGCCAGCAGTTCTCACAGGGAGCGTAATTCACCCCTCCACTTT
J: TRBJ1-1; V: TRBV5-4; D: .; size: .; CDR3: CASSLYGANTEAFF; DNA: TGTGCCAGCAGCTTGTATGGGGCTAACACTGAAGCTTTCTTT
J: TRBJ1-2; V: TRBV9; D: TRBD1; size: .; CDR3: CASSGGTGRRGYTF; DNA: TGTGCCAGCAGCGGAGGGACAGGCCGGAGGGGCTACACCTTC
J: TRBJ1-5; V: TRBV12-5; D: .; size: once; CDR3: CASGFGGFNQPQHF; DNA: TGTGCTAGTGGTTTTGGGGGCTTCAATCAGCCCCAGCATTTT
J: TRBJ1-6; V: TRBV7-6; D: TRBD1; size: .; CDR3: CASSSDRADSPLHF; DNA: TGTGCCAGCAGCTCGGACAGGGCGGATTCACCCCTCCACTTT
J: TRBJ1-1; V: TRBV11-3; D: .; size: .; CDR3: CASSLGAANTEAFF; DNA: TGTGCCAGCAGCTTAGGGGCAGCGAACACTGAAGCTTTCTTT
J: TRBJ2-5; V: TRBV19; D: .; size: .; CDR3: CATSAGETQYF; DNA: TGTGCCACTTCGGCGGGTGAGACCCAGTACTTC
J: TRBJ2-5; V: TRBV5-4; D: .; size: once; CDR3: CASSDRQGGSETQYF; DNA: TGTGCCAGCAGCGATCGACAGGGAGGAAGTGAGACCCAGTACTTC
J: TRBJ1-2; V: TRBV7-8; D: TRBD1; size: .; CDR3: CASSHRGDYGYTF; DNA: TGTGCCAGCAGCCACAGGGGAGACTATGGCTACACCTTC
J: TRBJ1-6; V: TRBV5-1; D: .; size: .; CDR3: CASSAGQNNSPLHF; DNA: TGCGCCAGCAGCGCGGGTCAGAATAATTCACCCCTCCACTTT
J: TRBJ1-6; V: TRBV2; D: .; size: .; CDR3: CASSQNTGLNSPLHF; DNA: TGTGCCAGCAGCCAAAATACAGGGCTTAATTCACCCCTCCACTTT
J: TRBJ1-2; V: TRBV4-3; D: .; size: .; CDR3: CASSPSGGESPSGYTF; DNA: TGCGCCAGCAGCCCAAGTGGAGGGGAGTCGCCTTCTGGCTACACCTTC
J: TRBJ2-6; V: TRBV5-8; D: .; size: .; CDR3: CASSLDRMGFGANVLTF; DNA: TGTGCCAGCAGCTTGGACAGGATGGGGTTTGGGGCCAACGTCCTGACTTTC
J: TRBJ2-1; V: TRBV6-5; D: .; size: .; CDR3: CASSYSKLKSWDEQFF; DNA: TGTGCCAGCAGTTACTCGAAACTAAAAAGTTGGGATGAGCAGTTCTTC
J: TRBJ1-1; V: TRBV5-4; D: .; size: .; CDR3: CASSLDPRDTEAFF; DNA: TGTGCCAGCAGCTTAGATCCGAGGGACACTGAAGCTTTCTTT
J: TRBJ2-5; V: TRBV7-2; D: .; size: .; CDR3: CASSGRANPQETQYF; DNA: TGTGCCAGCAGTGGCAGGGCTAACCCCCAAGAGACCCAGTACTTC
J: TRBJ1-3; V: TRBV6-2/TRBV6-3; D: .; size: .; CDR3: CASSYSGRGISGNTIYF; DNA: TGTGCCAGCAGTTACTCCGGCAGGGGAATATCTGGAAACACCATATATTTT
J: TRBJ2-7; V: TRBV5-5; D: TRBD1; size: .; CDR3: CASSSLRDRGPYEQYF; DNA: TGTGCCAGCAGCTCACTCCGGGACAGGGGGCCCTACGAGCAGTACTTC
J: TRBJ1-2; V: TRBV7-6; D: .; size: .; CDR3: CASSPVGGRDYGYTF; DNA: TGTGCCAGCAGCCCAGTCGGGGGTAGGGACTATGGCTACACCTTC
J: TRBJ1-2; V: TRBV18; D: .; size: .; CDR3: CASSAGQLYGYTF; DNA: TGTGCCAGCTCAGCCGGACAGCTCTATGGCTACACCTTC
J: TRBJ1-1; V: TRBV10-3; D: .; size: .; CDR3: CAISVDGVGNTEAFF; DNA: TGTGCCATCAGTGTAGACGGGGTGGGAAACACTGAAGCTTTCTTT
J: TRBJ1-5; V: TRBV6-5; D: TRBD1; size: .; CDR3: CASKQGTNQPQHF; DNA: TGTGCCAGCAAACAGGGGACGAATCAGCCCCAGCATTTT
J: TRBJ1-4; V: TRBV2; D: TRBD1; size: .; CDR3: CASSAGQATNEKLFF; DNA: TGTGCCAGCAGTGCTGGACAGGCAACTAATGAAAAACTGTTTTTT
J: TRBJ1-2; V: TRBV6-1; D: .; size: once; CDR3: CASSESDRAGYTF; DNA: TGTGCCAGCAGTGAATCGGACAGAGCTGGCTACACCTTC
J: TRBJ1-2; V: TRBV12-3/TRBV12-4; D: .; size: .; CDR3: CASSFPGAKGDTF; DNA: TGTGCCAGCAGTTTCCCCGGAGCTAAGGGGGACACCTTC
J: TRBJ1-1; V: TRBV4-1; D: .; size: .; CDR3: CASSLPGGGPEAFF; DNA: TGCGCCAGCAGCCTCCCCGGAGGAGGGCCTGAAGCTTTCTTT
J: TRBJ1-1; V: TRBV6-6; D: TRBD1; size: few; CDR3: CASSSRTGMSEAFF; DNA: TGTGCCAGCAGTTCCAGGACAGGGATGTCTGAAGCTTTCTTT
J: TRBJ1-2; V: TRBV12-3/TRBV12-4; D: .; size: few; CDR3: CASSFRFYGYTF; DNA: TGTGCCAGCAGTTTCAGGTTCTATGGCTACACCTTC
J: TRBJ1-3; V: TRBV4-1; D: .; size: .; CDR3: CASRSTGGNTIYF; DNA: TGCGCCAGCAGGTCCACAGGTGGAAACACCATATATTTT
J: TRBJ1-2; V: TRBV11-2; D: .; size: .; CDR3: CASSLDVGGVYGYTF; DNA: TGTGCCAGCAGCTTAGATGTCGGAGGGGTCTATGGCTACACCTTC
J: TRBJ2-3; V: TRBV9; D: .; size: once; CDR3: CASSLAAGFTDTQYF; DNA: TGTGCCAGCAGCCTCGCGGCGGGGTTCACGGATACGCAGTATTTT
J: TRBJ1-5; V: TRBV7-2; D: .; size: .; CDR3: CASSLLNQPQHF; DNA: TGTGCCAGCAGCTTGTTAAATCAGCCCCAGCATTTT
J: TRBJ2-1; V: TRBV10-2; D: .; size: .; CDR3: CASSEWDSSYNEQFF; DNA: TGCGCCAGCAGTGAATGGGACTCGTCCTACAATGAGCAGTTCTTC
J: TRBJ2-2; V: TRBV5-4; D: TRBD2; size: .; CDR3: CASSLGLAEELFF; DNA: TGTGCCAGCAGCTTGGGACTAGCAGAGGAGCTGTTTTTT
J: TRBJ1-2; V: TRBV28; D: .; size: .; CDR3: CASSSHRDRDGYTF; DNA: TGTGCCAGCAGTTCCCACAGGGACCGGGATGGCTACACCTTC
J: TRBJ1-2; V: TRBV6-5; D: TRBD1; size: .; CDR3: CASSIRTGDYGYTF; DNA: TGTGCCAGCAGTATACGGACAGGGGACTATGGCTACACCTTC
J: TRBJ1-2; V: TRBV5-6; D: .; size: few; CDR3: CASSLGRGKGSGYTF; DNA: TGTGCCAGCAGCTTGGGCCGGGGGAAGGGGTCTGGCTACACCTTC
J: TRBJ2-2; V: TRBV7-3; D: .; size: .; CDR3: CASSLLGGNTGELFF; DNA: TGTGCCAGCAGCTTACTGGGGGGTAACACCGGGGAGCTGTTTTTT
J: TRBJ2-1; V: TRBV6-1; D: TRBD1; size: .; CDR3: CASSEAATGNEQFF; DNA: TGTGCCAGCAGTGAAGCCGCGACAGGGAATGAGCAGTTCTTC
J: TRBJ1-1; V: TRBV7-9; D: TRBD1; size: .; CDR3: CASSLAAGGYTEAFF; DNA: TGTGCCAGCAGCTTAGCGGCAGGGGGATACACTGAAGCTTTCTTT
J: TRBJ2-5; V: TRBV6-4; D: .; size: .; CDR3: CASSDSIPRQGETQYF; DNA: TGTGCCAGCAGTGACTCGATTCCACGGCAGGGAGAGACCCAGTACTTC
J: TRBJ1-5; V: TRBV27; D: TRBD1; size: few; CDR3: CASSPDRAYRPQHF; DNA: TGTGCCAGCAGCCCTGACAGGGCCTATCGACCCCAGCATTTT
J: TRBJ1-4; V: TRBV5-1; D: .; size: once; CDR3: CASSLRGHPNEKLFF; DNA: TGCGCCAGCAGCTTGCGCGGGCATCCAAATGAAAAACTGTTTTTT
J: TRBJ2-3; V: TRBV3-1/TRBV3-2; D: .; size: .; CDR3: CASSPSTDTQYF; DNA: TGTGCCAGCAGCCCCAGTACAGATACGCAGTATTTT
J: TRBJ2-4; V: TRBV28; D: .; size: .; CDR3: CASKETRALAKNIQYF; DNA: TGTGCCAGCAAGGAGACGAGGGCCTTAGCCAAAAACATTCAGTACTTC
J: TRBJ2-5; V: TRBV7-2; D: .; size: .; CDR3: CASSLGTFQETQYF; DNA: TGTGCCAGCAGCTTAGGAACTTTCCAAGAGACCCAGTACTTC
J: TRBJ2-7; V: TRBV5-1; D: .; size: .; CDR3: CASSSTGLPYEQYF; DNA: TGCGCCAGCAGCTCTACAGGCCTCCCCTACGAGCAGTACTTC
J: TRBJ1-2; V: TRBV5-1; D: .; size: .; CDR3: CASSPDTSRYGYTF; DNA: TGCGCCAGCAGCCCGGACACCTCTCGCTATGGCTACACCTTC
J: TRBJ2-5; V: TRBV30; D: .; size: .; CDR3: CAWSVSRETQYF; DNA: TGTGCCTGGAGTGTGTCTCGAGAGACCCAGTACTTC
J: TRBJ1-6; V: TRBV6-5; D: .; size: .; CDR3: CASSKDSNSPLHF; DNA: TGTGCCAGCAGTAAGGACAGTAATTCACCCCTCCACTTT
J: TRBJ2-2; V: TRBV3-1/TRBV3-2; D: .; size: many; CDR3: CASSHLSANTGELFF; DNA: TGTGCCAGCAGCCATCTCAGCGCGAACACCGGGGAGCTGTTTTTT